The present T cell receptor beta chain was sequenced within a study of blood T cell repertoires in COVID-19. As for the study in general: COVID-19 samples collected from the United States, Italy and Spain covered acute and convalescent phases. T cells, B-cell-depleted T cells, or PBMCs provided the cDNA or gDNA that served as material.

The ends lost 8 bases at V and 7 bases at J; junction bases unmatched: 7. The CDR3 covers 13 residues. Germline V gives CDR1 MNHEY, CDR2 SVGAGI. As processed by the authors: Amplified reference gene primers provided the basis for estimating nucleated cell counts. Measured with immunoSEQ multiplex PCR; TCRdb has only the in-frame clones, and not every one. Clone size and V and J calls were adopted from that table, with D and trimming inferred from the DNA. Of hundreds of thousands of clones listed, 87% are singletons. Sequences were obtained from peripheral blood. This receptor was identified in a man aged 55 to 70 who had recovered from COVID-19. The V and J genes are TRBV6-5 and TRBJ2-1; 8 positions agree with TRBD1. The CDR3 region has the DNA TGTGCCAGCCGCGCGACAGGGGAGAATGAGCAGTTCTTC. Translated, it gives CASRATGENEQFF.